This TCR beta chain was captured by sequencing in a study of blood T cell repertoires in COVID-19. Profiled with immunoSEQ multiplex PCR; TCRdb holds only in-frame clones, not every one. The sample lists about 270,000 clones, under 90% seen once, with less than 20% in the top ten. Trimming stripped 5 bases from V and 7 bases from J, with 8 bases between. This CDR3 has 11 amino acids. CDR1 and CDR2 from the germline V gene are SGHTA and FQGNSA. The TCR originated in a man between 18 and 35 years old who had recovered from COVID-19. The gene calls are TRBV7-2 and TRBJ1-1; D is unclear. The sequenced sample was PBMCs or T cells enriched from blood (not recorded which). CDR3: CASSTYSEAFF. In DNA, the CDR3 is TGTGCCAGCAGCACATACAGTGAAGCTTTCTTT.